A single T cell receptor beta chain is shown here with its context. The target antigen is unknown. It was the approximately 130-subject validation cohort, separate from the approximately 700-subject first cohort, to which the donors belonged. The protocol was immunoSEQ multiplex PCR, while the TCRdb copy is restricted to in-frame clones and leaves out a portion. The sample lists 120,000 or so clones; approximately 90% were seen once. The V end lost 1 base, the J end lost 9 bases, and 16 bases lay between the germline ends. Germline lookup yields CDR1 SEHNR and CDR2 FQNEAQ (reference sequence). This CDR3 spans 15 amino acids. The sample originates from a study of cytomegalovirus exposure and HLA in healthy donors. Regarding the study as a whole: There were approximately 150 TCR beta chains listed as cytomegalovirus-associated.

This receptor was taken from a woman between 18 and 29 years old in good health and CMV-seronegative. The chain is built from TRBV7-9 and TRBJ2-1, with D possibly matching TRBD2 (6 bases). Sequencing input: PBMCs. The CDR3 DNA reads as TGTGCCAGCAGCTTAGTAGGAGGGCTCGGGGGTGAGCAGTTCTTC. It translates to CASSLVGGLGGEQFF.